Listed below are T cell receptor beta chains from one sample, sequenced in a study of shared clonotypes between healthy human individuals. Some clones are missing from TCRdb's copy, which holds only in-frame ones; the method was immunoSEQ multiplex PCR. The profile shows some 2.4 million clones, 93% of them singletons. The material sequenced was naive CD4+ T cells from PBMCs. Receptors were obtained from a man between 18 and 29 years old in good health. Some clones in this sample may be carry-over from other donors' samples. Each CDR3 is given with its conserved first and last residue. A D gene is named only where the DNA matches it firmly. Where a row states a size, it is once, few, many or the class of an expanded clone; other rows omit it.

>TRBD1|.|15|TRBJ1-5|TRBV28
TGTGCCAGCGCCCGAGGGGGGACAGGGGATCAGCCCCAGCATTTT
CASARGGTGDQPQHF
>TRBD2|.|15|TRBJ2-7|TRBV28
TGTGCCAGCAGCTCCCGGACCAAGCGGGACGGCGAGCAGTACTTC
CASSSRTKRDGEQYF
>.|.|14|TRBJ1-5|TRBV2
TGTGCCAGCACAGGACCTTTGACCGATCAGCCCCAGCATTTT
CASTGPLTDQPQHF
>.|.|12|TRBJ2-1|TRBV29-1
TGCAGCGCGACAGTCTCCTACAATGAGCAGTTCTTC
CSATVSYNEQFF
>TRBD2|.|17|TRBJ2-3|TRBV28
TGTGCCAGCAGTTTAGTACTAGCGGGAGGGCGTACAGATACGCAGTATTTT
CASSLVLAGGRTDTQYF
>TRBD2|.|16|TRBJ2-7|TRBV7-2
TGTGCCAGCAGCTTACCGGGACTAGCGGGAGTGGGCGAGCAGTACTTC
CASSLPGLAGVGEQYF
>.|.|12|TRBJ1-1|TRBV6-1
TGTGCCAGCAGGATCAGGGGCACTGAAGCTTTCTTT
CASRIRGTEAFF
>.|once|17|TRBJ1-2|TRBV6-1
TGTGCCAGCAGTGAAGTAGTCCACCCTGCTGGTAACTATGGCTACACCTTC
CASSEVVHPAGNYGYTF
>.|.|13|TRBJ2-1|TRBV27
TGTGCCACCGCCCCTTATAACCCCAATGAGCAGTTCTTC
CATAPYNPNEQFF
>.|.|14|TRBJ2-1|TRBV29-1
TGCAGCGTACGGGACGATTTTTCCTACAATGAGCAGTTCTTC
CSVRDDFSYNEQFF
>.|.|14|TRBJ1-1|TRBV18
TGTGCCAGCTCACCCTATAATGGAAACACTGAAGCTTTCTTT
CASSPYNGNTEAFF
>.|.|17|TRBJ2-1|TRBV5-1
TGCGCCAGCAGCTTGGCTGTGAGCCGAAGCTCCTACAATGAGCAGTTCTTC
CASSLAVSRSSYNEQFF
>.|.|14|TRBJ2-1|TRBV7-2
TGTGCCAGCAGCTTTTACAGCTCCTACAATGAGCAGTTCTTC
CASSFYSSYNEQFF
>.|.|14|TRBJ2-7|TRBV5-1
TGCGCCAGCAGCTTGACTGGACAGCCCTACGAGCAGTACTTC
CASSLTGQPYEQYF
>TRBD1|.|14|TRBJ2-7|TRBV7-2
TGTGCCAGCCGCTGGGACAGGGGGTCCTGGGAGCAGTACTTC
CASRWDRGSWEQYF
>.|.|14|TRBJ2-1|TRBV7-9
TGTGCCAGCAGCCAGAGAGGGCCGAACAATGAGCAGTTCTTC
CASSQRGPNNEQFF
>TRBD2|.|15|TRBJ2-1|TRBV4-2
TGTGCCAGCAGCCCCGGACTAGCGGGAGCTCATGAGCAGTTCTTC
CASSPGLAGAHEQFF
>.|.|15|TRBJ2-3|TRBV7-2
TGTGCCAGCAGCTTATATTGGGGAGCCCGCGGTACGCAGTATTTT
CASSLYWGARGTQYF
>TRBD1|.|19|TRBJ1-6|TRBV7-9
TGTGCCAGCAGCTTACTCCGGACAGGGGGCGACTCCTATAATTCACCCCTCCACTTT
CASSLLRTGGDSYNSPLHF
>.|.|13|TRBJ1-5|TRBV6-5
TGTGCCAGCAGTCCCGGGCCCCTTTTGGCCCAGCATTTT
CASSPGPLLAQHF
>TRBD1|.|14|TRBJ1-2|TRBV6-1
TGTGCCAGCATCCCTCCCGGGACAGCCTATGGCTACACCTTC
CASIPPGTAYGYTF
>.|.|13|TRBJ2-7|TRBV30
TGTGCCTGGGGTTGGGGACACACCTACGAGCAGTACTTC
CAWGWGHTYEQYF
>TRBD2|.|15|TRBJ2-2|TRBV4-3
TGCGCCAGCAACTCACTAGCGAGGGACACCGGGGAGCTGTTTTTT
CASNSLARDTGELFF
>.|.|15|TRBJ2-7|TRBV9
TGTGCCAGCAGCGAATCCGGGACGGCTTCCTACGAGCAGTACTTC
CASSESGTASYEQYF
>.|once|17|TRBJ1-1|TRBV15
TGTGCCACCAGCAGAGACAAAAGACAGACATTGAACACTGAAGCTTTCTTT
CATSRDKRQTLNTEAFF
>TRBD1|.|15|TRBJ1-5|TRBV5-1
TGCGCCAGCAGCTTGGCGACAGGGGCCGATCAGCCCCAGCATTTT
CASSLATGADQPQHF
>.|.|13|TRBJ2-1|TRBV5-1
TGCGCCAGCAGCGAAACCTCGAGGAATGAGCAGTTCTTC
CASSETSRNEQFF